The source of this T cell receptor (beta chain) is a study of blood T cell repertoires in COVID-19. On the study more broadly: Acute and convalescent COVID-19 samples came from the United States, Italy and Spain. Sample material is recorded as cDNA or gDNA derived from T cells, B-cell-depleted T cells, or PBMCs.

Germline V gives CDR1 SGHTA, CDR2 FQGNSA. Trimming left V 5 bases short and J 8 bases short, with 27 bases between. The CDR3 length is 17 residues. Original methodology: Amplifying reference gene primers gave estimates of nucleated cell counts. Generated by immunoSEQ multiplex PCR, the TCRdb table keeps only in-frame clones and is missing some. The D gene and trimming were derived from the DNA, and the V and J assignments and clone size from that table. The data show 140,000 or so clones, around three quarters seen once. V is TRBV7-2 and J is TRBJ1-2, with D maybe TRBD1 (6 bases). The specimen sequenced was peripheral blood. This clonotype was sampled from a man aged 45-65 years with acute or convalescent COVID-19. CDR3: CASSPQAFTGTNNGYTF. The CDR3 DNA is TGTGCCAGCAGCCCCCAGGCCTTTACCGGGACAAACAACGGCTACACCTTC.